What follows are 17 T cell receptor beta chains derived from one specimen sequenced in a study of shared clonotypes between healthy human individuals. Clones were sequenced by immunoSEQ multiplex PCR, and TCRdb holds only the in-frame ones, with some missing. Of some 490,000 clones in the sample, over 70% were seen once. The sample consisted of PBMCs. The receptors stem from a woman aged 40 to 50 in good health. Some clones in this sample may be carry-over from other donors' samples.

The CDR3, as DNA: TGCGCCAGCAGTGCCGGGACCTACTATGGCTACACCTTC. As protein: CASSAGTYYGYTF. J is TRBJ1-2 and V is TRBV10-2; D is possibly TRBD1 (5 bases). This CDR3 is 13 amino acids long. Germline-derived CDR1 and CDR2 are WSHSY and SAAADI. Deletions cut 4 bases from V and 3 bases from J, with 9 bases between.

The chain couples TRBV7-9 to TRBJ2-7, with 8 nucleotides matching TRBD1. Germline V lookup: CDR1 SEHNR, CDR2 FQNEAQ (reference sequence). There are 13 residues in the CDR3. This CDR3 is CSSQQGVPYEQYF. Written as DNA, the CDR3 is TGTTCGTCTCAACAGGGGGTTCCCTACGAGCAGTACTTC.

The CDR3 DNA reads TGTGCCAGCAGCCCGGGGAGCGGCCGAGAGACCCAGTACTTC. As protein: CASSPGSGRETQYF. The chain has TRBV7-9 and TRBJ2-5, with D possibly TRBD2 on 5 matching bases. Germline CDR1 and CDR2: SEHNR and FQNEAQ (reference sequence). V shed 5 bases and J shed 4 bases, with 14 bases lying between them. CDR3 length: 14 residues.

For this clone: This likely came from a read error, as a far larger clone is one base away. The chain links TRBV27 to TRBJ2-3; D is ambiguous. CDR3 length: 13 residues. Germline CDR1 reads MNHEY; CDR2 reads SMNVEV (reference sequence). For the CDR3, the DNA is TGTGCCAGCGGTTTAGATCGCACAGATACGCAGTATTTT. This gives the protein CASGLDRTDTQYF.

A remark on this clone: This may come from a read error, since a much larger clone is one base off. Other nucleotide sequences in the sample specify the same CDR3. The rearrangement uses TRBV7-9 and TRBJ2-1; the D call may be TRBD1 or TRBD2 (6 bases each). Germline CDR1 and CDR2: SEHNR and FQNEAQ (reference sequence). The CDR3 extends over 16 amino acids. Trimming stripped 8 bases from V and 4 bases from J, with 21 bases between. CDR3 region: CASGSEGDSEYNEQFF. The DNA for the CDR3 is TGTGCCAGCGGATCAGAGGGGGACTCTGAATACAATGAGCAGTTCTTC.

This clone was recorded only once. The rearrangement uses TRBV28 and TRBJ1-1; D gene uncertain. Trimming left V 6 bases short and J 5 bases short, with 16 bases between. This CDR3 spans 14 amino acids. Germline V gives CDR1 MDHEN, CDR2 SYDVKM. The CDR3 reads CASRGTATPTEAFF. The CDR3 DNA follows: TGTGCCAGCAGAGGAACAGCAACCCCGACTGAAGCTTTCTTT.

The genes are TRBV18 and TRBJ2-3; TRBD2 might be the D (5 bases). Germline V gives CDR1 KGHSH, CDR2 LQKENI. V was shortened by 3 bases and J by 6 bases, with 19 bases between the two germline ends. The CDR3 runs 16 residues. DNA of the CDR3: TGTGCCAGCTCACCGAGGGTTTGGCAGGATGGGGATACGCAGTATTTT. This encodes CASSPRVWQDGDTQYF. Together with reference TRBV18 and TRBJ2-3, the CDR3 gives the full variable domain: NAGVMQNPRHLVRRRGQEARLRCSPMKGHSHVYWYRQLPEEGLKFMVYLQKENIIDESGMPKERFSAEFPKEGPSILRIQQVVRGDSAAYFCASSPRVWQDGDTQYFGPGTRLTVL.

The chain uses TRBV7-2 and TRBJ1-1; TRBD1 aligns across 8 bases. Germline V lookup: CDR1 SGHTA, CDR2 FQGNSA. The ends lost 5 bases at V and 1 base at J; junction bases unmatched: 6. The CDR3 loop spans 15 amino acids. In DNA form, the CDR3 reads TGTGCCAGCAGCGGATGGACAGGGCCGAACACTGAAGCTTTCTTT. Protein: CASSGWTGPNTEAFF.

The rearrangement links TRBV7-9 to TRBJ2-3, with TRBD1 matching 10 bases. Germline CDR1 reads SEHNR; CDR2 reads FQNEAQ (reference sequence). The CDR3 covers 17 residues. V shed 3 bases and J 4 bases; nucleotides not matched to a gene: 10. The CDR3: CASSFNPPGTGADTQYF. The DNA for the CDR3 is TGTGCCAGCAGCTTTAACCCTCCCGGGACAGGGGCAGATACGCAGTATTTT.

To note about this clone: This likely reflects a read error, since a far larger clone is one base away. The same CDR3 is also encoded by other DNA sequences in this sample. This chain connects TRBV7-9 to TRBJ2-7, with D hard to call. Per germline, CDR1 SEHNR and CDR2 FQNEAQ (reference sequence). V was clipped by 5 bases and J by 4 bases, with 18 bases between them. The CDR3 extends over 15 amino acids. CDR3 DNA: TGTGCCAGCAGCCCCTCCCGGCAGAGCTCTTACGAGCAGTACTTC. This gives the protein CASSPSRQSSYEQYF.

The chain joins TRBV30 to TRBJ2-7; D is unresolved. The V end lost 3 bases, the J end lost 7 bases, and 16 bases lay between the germline ends. This CDR3 has 13 amino acids. Germline V lookup: CDR1 GTSNPN, CDR2 SVGIG (reference sequence). The CDR3 nucleotides read TGTGCCTGGAGCCAACGACCTGCCGGGGAGCAGTACTTC. Protein product: CAWSQRPAGEQYF.

The genes are TRBV28 and TRBJ2-5; D is perhaps TRBD2 (7 bases). V was shortened by 6 bases and J by 4 bases, with 15 bases between the two germline ends. The CDR3 runs 14 residues. Germline V gene lookup returns CDR1 MDHEN and CDR2 SYDVKM. The CDR3 protein is CASRGGGGPETQYF. CDR3 DNA: TGTGCCAGCAGAGGGGGGGGAGGGCCAGAGACCCAGTACTTC.

V usage is TRBV19 and J usage is TRBJ1-1; D possibly corresponds to TRBD1 (6 bases). Germline assignment: CDR1 LNHDA and CDR2 SQIVND (reference sequence). The CDR3 has 14 residues. Trimming removed 5 bases from V and 5 bases from J, with 15 bases in between. The CDR3 DNA follows: TGTGCCAGTAGTCGGGGGGCGGCGGGGACTGAAGCTTTCTTT. Translation: CASSRGAAGTEAFF.

Of note for this clone: The same CDR3 is also encoded by other DNA sequences in this sample. V usage is TRBV28 and J usage is TRBJ2-2; the match to TRBD2 covers 7 bases. Germline CDR1 is MDHEN and CDR2 is SYDVKM. This CDR3 has 15 amino acids. V was clipped by 2 bases and J by 0 bases; unmatched bases: 0. The CDR3 DNA reads as TGTGCCAGCAGTTTACTAGCGGCGAACACCGGGGAGCTGTTTTTT. It yields the protein CASSLLAANTGELFF.

The V and J genes are TRBV27 and TRBJ2-5, with unresolved D. Germline CDR1 MNHEY, CDR2 SMNVEV (reference sequence). The CDR3 runs 13 residues. The V end was cut by 5 bases, the J end by 5 bases, with 12 bases between. The CDR3 DNA is TGTGCCAGCAGTAAGACCCTCCGGGAGACCCAGTACTTC. Protein product: CASSKTLRETQYF.

As concerns this clone: Only one base separates this from a far larger clonotype, so it likely reflects a read error. The chain is built from TRBV2 and TRBJ2-1, with 10 bases identical to TRBD1. V lost 6 bases, J lost 9 bases, and 5 bases stayed unmatched. CDR3 length equals 13 residues. Germline loops: CDR1 SNHLY, CDR2 FYNNEI. CDR3 nucleotide sequence: TGTGCCAGCAGATTGGACAGGGGGGGTGAGCAGTTCTTC. Encoded protein: CASRLDRGGEQFF.

The V and J genes are TRBV28 and TRBJ1-5, with 8 nucleotides matching TRBD1. The CDR3 is 16 amino acids. The trim removed 6 bases at V and 3 bases at J, leaving 10 bases unmatched. From germline, CDR1 is MDHEN and CDR2 SYDVKM. The CDR3 spells CASRPGQGWVNQPQHF. The DNA of the CDR3 is TGTGCCAGCAGGCCCGGACAGGGTTGGGTCAATCAGCCCCAGCATTTT.